These 5 T cell receptor beta chains were all obtained from the same sample, sequenced in a study of blood T cell repertoires in COVID-19. Produced via immunoSEQ multiplex PCR; TCRdb's table is partial and in-frame only. The sample yields about 21,000 clones, around 83% seen once. Sequencing was performed on peripheral blood. Receptor source: a man aged 70-80 years with acute or convalescent COVID-19.

The CDR3 region is CASSSGSSGSHGELFF. CDR3 nucleotide sequence: TGTGCCAGCAGCTCAGGCTCTAGCGGGAGTCACGGGGAGCTGTTTTTT. V and J are TRBV7-9 and TRBJ2-2, with 10 nucleotides matching TRBD2. The CDR3 totals 16 residues. Losses at the gene ends were 4 bases for V and 7 bases for J; bases not matched to a gene: 9. The germline V gene encodes CDR1 SEHNR and CDR2 FQNEAQ (reference sequence).

This clone has a single count. This chain joins TRBV6-1 and TRBJ2-2, with TRBD1 identical over 9 bases. The CDR3 has 16 residues. Trimming cost V 4 bases and J 7 bases; bases outside gene matches: 10. Germline CDR1 reads MNHNS; CDR2 reads SASEGT. This CDR3 is CASSAPGTGSGGELFF. In nucleotides, the CDR3 is TGTGCCAGCAGTGCCCCCGGGACAGGGAGCGGCGGGGAGCTGTTTTTT.

The chain joins TRBV3-1 (or the pseudogene TRBV3-2) to TRBJ2-1, with D possibly matching TRBD2 (5 bases). Germline loops: CDR1 LGHDT, CDR2 YNNKEL (reference sequence). This CDR3 is 15 amino acids long. Trimming stripped 3 bases from V and 0 bases from J, with 9 bases between. CDR3 loop: CASSQEAASYNEQFF. The CDR3 bases are TGTGCCAGCAGCCAGGAGGCAGCCTCCTACAATGAGCAGTTCTTC.

The rearrangement joins TRBV4-1 to TRBJ2-1; D is perhaps TRBD2 (7 bases). The germline V and J ends were trimmed by 4 bases and 2 bases, with 12 bases remaining between them. The CDR3 loop spans 15 amino acids. Per germline, CDR1 MGHRA and CDR2 YSYEKL. This CDR3 reads CASSLRGTTYNEQFF. For the CDR3, the DNA is TGCGCCAGCAGCCTAAGGGGGACTACCTACAATGAGCAGTTCTTC.

The chain joins TRBV7-2 to TRBJ2-3, with D possibly being TRBD2 (7 bases). V lost 1 base to trimming and J lost 4 bases, with 15 bases between them. The germline V gene has CDR1 SGHTA and CDR2 FQGNSA. The CDR3 contains 16 residues. The CDR3 DNA is TGTGCCAGCAGCTTAGTAGGGACGGGGGGCGCAGATACGCAGTATTTT. This codes for CASSLVGTGGADTQYF.